One and the same sample provided the 20 T cell receptor beta chains below, sequenced in a study of T cell changes during pregnancy in multiple sclerosis. The table came from immunoSEQ multiplex PCR; TCRdb's copy has only in-frame clones and leaves some out. Of around 80,000 clones listed, 90% to 95% are singletons. This sample comprised peripheral blood, obtained in the second trimester of pregnancy. Every receptor here comes from a female donor with multiple sclerosis, enrolled in a pregnancy study.

The chain employs TRBV9 and TRBJ2-7; TRBD1 agrees at 11 bases. In germline, CDR1 is SGDLS, CDR2 YYNGEE. Trimming took 3 bases from V and 4 from J; bases not matched to a gene: 9. The CDR3 has 16 residues. The CDR3 DNA is TGTGCCAGCAGCGGGGGGACAGGGGGTTTAAAGTACGAGCAGTACTTC. Residues: CASSGGTGGLKYEQYF.

The chain couples TRBV27 to TRBJ1-1; perhaps TRBD1 as D (6 bases). This CDR3 is 14 amino acids long. Trimming shortened V by 6 bases and J by 4 bases, and 15 bases separated the two germline ends. CDR1 is MNHEY and CDR2 is SMNVEV in the germline V gene (reference sequence). The CDR3 nucleotides are TGTGCCAGCAGCCCTCAGGGGCTCTTCACTGAAGCTTTCTTT. Its protein is CASSPQGLFTEAFF.

This rearrangement joins TRBV29-1 to TRBJ2-3, with D perhaps TRBD2 (6 bases). The ends were cut back, 7 bases at V and 6 bases at J, with 17 bases in the middle. The CDR3 loop spans 13 amino acids. Germline assignment: CDR1 SQVTM and CDR2 ANQGSEA. CDR3 amino acids: CSAVAGGGDTQYF. The CDR3 DNA reads as TGCAGCGCCGTTGCAGGAGGAGGGGATACGCAGTATTTT.

Of note for this clone: It is likely a read error, because the conserved phenylalanine at the end of the CDR3 is missing. No DNA is shown, since the ends of the CDR3 on it are uncertain; the CDR3 is the one TCRdb lists. This chain links TRBV6-5 with TRBJ2-7; the table's TRBD2 call for D was not verified on the DNA. Including both end residues, the CDR3 is 13 amino acids long. Germline values: CDR1 MNHEY, CDR2 SVGAGI. CDR3 region: CASSPHSSGSLMY.

The genes are TRBV11-2 and TRBJ2-4; tentatively, D is TRBD1 (5 bases). There are 14 residues in the CDR3. Per the germline V gene, CDR1 is SGHAT and CDR2 is FQNNGV. V was clipped by 1 base and J by 5 bases, with 9 bases between them. This CDR3 is CASSLVLGENIQYF. The CDR3, as DNA: TGTGCCAGCAGCTTAGTATTAGGGGAAAACATTCAGTACTTC.

V gene TRBV2 combines with J gene TRBJ2-2; D may be TRBD1 (5 bases). V lost 8 bases, J lost 3 bases, and 7 bases lay in between. Germline values: CDR1 SNHLY, CDR2 FYNNEI. The CDR3 runs to 12 residues. CDR3 residues: CASLGDTGELFF. The CDR3 region has the DNA TGTGCCAGCTTAGGGGACACCGGGGAGCTGTTTTTT.

The chain uses TRBV4-1 and TRBJ2-5, with 7 bases matching TRBD1. V shed 0 bases, J shed 7 bases, and the junction held 8 bases outside the gene matches. Germline assignment: CDR1 MGHRA and CDR2 YSYEKL. The CDR3 sequence is 15 residues long. The CDR3 loop is CASSQDKGAYGTQYF. For the CDR3, the DNA is TGCGCCAGCAGCCAAGATAAGGGGGCTTACGGGACCCAGTACTTC.

This chain uses TRBV7-3 with TRBJ2-1; the D gene is possibly TRBD1 (5 bases). This CDR3 contains 12 residues. Trimming removed 4 bases at V and 8 bases at J, with 9 bases between. Germline-derived CDR1 and CDR2 are SGHTA and FQGTGA. The CDR3 region is CASSSRAHEQFF. CDR3 DNA sequence: TGTGCCAGCAGCTCCAGGGCACATGAGCAGTTCTTC.

The genes are TRBV29-1 and TRBJ2-5; 7 bases agree with TRBD2. CDR3 length equals 14 residues. In germline, CDR1 is SQVTM, CDR2 ANQGSEA. Trimming took 4 bases from V and 5 from J; bases not matched to a gene: 10. Here the CDR3 reads CSVGGSVGKETQYF. Written as DNA, the CDR3 is TGCAGCGTTGGCGGGAGCGTCGGAAAGGAGACCCAGTACTTC.

The genes are TRBV4-1 and TRBJ2-7, with D uncertain. The CDR3 is 14 residues long. Germline V gives CDR1 MGHRA, CDR2 YSYEKL. With 4 bases removed from V and 2 bases from J, the gap between germline ends came to 12 bases. The CDR3: CASSPGADAYEQYF. CDR3 nucleotide sequence: TGCGCCAGCAGCCCTGGAGCCGACGCCTACGAGCAGTACTTC.

This chain links TRBV7-2 with TRBJ2-3, with a tentative D call TRBD2 (6 bases). CDR3 size: 13 residues. V was trimmed by 6 bases and J by 5 bases, leaving 12 bases between them. The germline V gene encodes CDR1 SGHTA and CDR2 FQGNSA. Here the CDR3 reads CASSQGGVDTQYF. The CDR3 DNA sequence: TGTGCCAGCAGTCAAGGAGGGGTAGATACGCAGTATTTT.

The rearrangement joins TRBV7-2 to TRBJ2-7; 9 bases fit TRBD2. V lost 3 bases to trimming and J lost 4 bases; unmatched junction nucleotides: 13. Germline CDR1 reads SGHTA; CDR2 reads FQGNSA. The CDR3 runs to 17 residues. In DNA, the CDR3 is TGTGCCAGCAGCTTCCTGCCGGCGGGGGGGCGATCTTACGAGCAGTACTTC. This sequence encodes CASSFLPAGGRSYEQYF.

CDR3 sequence (DNA): TGTGCCAGAAGCTGCGCCATTGAGTCCGGGGAGCTGTTTTTT. Its translation is CARSCAIESGELFF. The chain links TRBV5-3 to TRBJ2-2; no firm D call. TRBV5-3 is classed as an ORF, of uncertain function. The CDR3 runs to 14 residues. With 3 bases removed from V and 6 bases from J, the gap between germline ends came to 12 bases.

The chain's CDR3 is CASRAQLMNQPQHF. In nucleotides, the CDR3 is TGTGCCAGCAGGGCACAATTGATGAATCAGCCCCAGCATTTT. The chain combines TRBV28 with TRBJ1-5, with D unresolved. CDR3 length equals 14 residues. CDR1 MDHEN and CDR2 SYDVKM come from the germline V gene. V lost 6 bases to trimming and J lost 4 bases, with 13 bases between them.

The chain combines TRBV19 with TRBJ1-1, with D perhaps matching TRBD1 (6 bases). Trimming pared 6 bases from V and 1 base from J, leaving 9 bases between. The CDR3 spans 13 residues. Germline V gene data show CDR1 as LNHDA and CDR2 as SQIVND (reference sequence). As DNA, the CDR3 is TGTGCCAGTAGGGTGACAGGGAACACTGAAGCTTTCTTT. This gives the protein CASRVTGNTEAFF.

The J gene is TRBJ1-5, the V gene TRBV9, with TRBD1 matching over 7 bases. Trimming removed 4 bases from V and 1 base from J; junction bases left unmatched: 5. Per germline, CDR1 SGDLS and CDR2 YYNGEE. The CDR3 loop spans 15 amino acids. The DNA for the CDR3 is TGTGCCAGCAGCCCGACAGGGAAGAGCAATCAGCCCCAGCATTTT. Protein sequence: CASSPTGKSNQPQHF.

This chain links TRBV5-1 with TRBJ2-3; TRBD2 matches 8 bases. Germline lookup yields CDR1 SGHRS and CDR2 YFSETQ. The CDR3 has 17 residues. V shed 0 bases, J shed 0 bases, and the junction held 6 bases outside the gene matches. CDR3 protein: CASSLAGLAGSTDTQYF. Here the CDR3 DNA reads TGCGCCAGCAGCTTGGCTGGGCTAGCGGGTAGCACAGATACGCAGTATTTT.

The chain couples TRBV5-1 to TRBJ2-7; possibly TRBD1 for D (5 bases). V lost 4 bases to trimming and J lost 4 bases, with 12 bases between them. CDR1 and CDR2 from the germline V gene are SGHRS and YFSETQ. The CDR3 contains 13 residues. The CDR3 protein is CASSVTTDYEQYF. The CDR3 bases are TGCGCCAGCAGCGTCACGACAGATTACGAGCAGTACTTC.

This clone occurred once. The chain has TRBV21-1 and TRBJ2-1; the DNA was not compared with TRBD1, the D call given in the table. TRBV21-1 is flagged as a pseudogene. There are 15 residues in the CDR3. This CDR3 is CASSSGPGSGNEQFF. The CDR3, as DNA: TGTGCCAGCAGCTCAGGGCCCGGTTCTGGCAATGAGCAGTTCTTC.

In DNA form, the CDR3 reads TGTGCCAGCAGCTCAGGAAGGTTAGCCAAAAACATTCAGTACTTC. This sequence encodes CASSSGRLAKNIQYF. The chain carries TRBV5-4 and TRBJ2-4; D is ambiguous. The CDR3 has 15 residues. The germline gives CDR1 SGHNT, CDR2 YYREEE (reference sequence). Trimming left V 3 bases short and J 0 bases short, with 10 bases between.